This TCR beta chain was retrieved from a study of cytomegalovirus exposure and HLA in healthy donors. This CDR3 comprises 14 residues. With 5 bases removed from V and 6 bases from J, the gap between germline ends came to 17 bases. Germline lookup yields CDR1 MNHEY and CDR2 SVGAGI. Study-level points and caveats: Owing to their indistinguishability, certain V segments, notably TRBV6-2 and TRBV6-3, were excluded. The likely origin of a cluster of highly shared sequence variants was a sequencing artifact.

Turning to this clone: Its antigen is unidentified.

Primers: 60 Vbeta forward and 13 Jbeta reverse. Using immunoSEQ multiplex PCR, the repertoire was profiled, and TCRdb retains in-frame clones only, with some absent. This table has approximately 140,000 clones, roughly 80% appearing once. Material: PBMCs. The origin of this receptor is a man in his forties in good health and CMV-seropositive. The rearrangement links TRBV6-5 to TRBJ2-7, with D possibly matching TRBD2 (6 bases). In DNA form, the CDR3 reads TGTGCCAGCAGTGACTTAGCGGAGTATAGCGAGCAGTACTTC. Its protein is CASSDLAEYSEQYF.